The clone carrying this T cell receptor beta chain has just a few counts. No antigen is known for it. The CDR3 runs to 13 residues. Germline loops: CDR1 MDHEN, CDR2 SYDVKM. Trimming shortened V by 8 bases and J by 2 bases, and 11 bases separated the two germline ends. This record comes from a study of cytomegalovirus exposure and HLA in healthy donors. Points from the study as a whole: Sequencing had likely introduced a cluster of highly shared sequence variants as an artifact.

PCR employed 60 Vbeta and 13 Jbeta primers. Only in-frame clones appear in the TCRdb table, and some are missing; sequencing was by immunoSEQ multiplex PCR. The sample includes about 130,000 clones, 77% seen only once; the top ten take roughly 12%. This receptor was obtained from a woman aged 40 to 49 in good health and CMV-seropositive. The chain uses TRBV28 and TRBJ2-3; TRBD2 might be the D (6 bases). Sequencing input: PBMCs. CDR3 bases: TGTGCCAGCGCGGGAACCGTCACAGATACGCAGTATTTT. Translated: CASAGTVTDTQYF. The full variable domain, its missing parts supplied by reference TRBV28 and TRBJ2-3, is DVKVTQSSRYLVKRTGEKVFLECVQDMDHENMFWYRQDPGLGLRLIYFSYDVKMKEKGDIPEGYSVSREKKERFSLILESASTNQTSMYLCASAGTVTDTQYFGPGTRLTVL.